This T cell receptor (beta chain) emerged from a study of blood T cell repertoires in COVID-19. Study in general: T cells, B-cell-depleted T cells, or PBMCs provided the cDNA or gDNA that served as material.

CDR3 length: 16 residues. V trimming: 0 bases; J trimming: 5 bases; junction bases outside the gene matches: 9. Only in-frame clones appear in the TCRdb table, and some are missing; sequencing was by immunoSEQ multiplex PCR. This sample yields about 56,000 clones, of which more than 70% are seen a single time; around 20% belongs to the top ten. Input material: peripheral blood. The source of this sequence is a human donor in a cohort sampled during active COVID-19. The rearrangement uses TRBV5-3 and TRBJ2-5; 8 positions match TRBD2. TRBV5-3 qualifies as an ORF whose function is uncertain. The CDR3 DNA sequence: TGTGCCAGAAGCTTGGAAGGGCGGGGGGCCCGGGAGACCCAGTACTTC. Protein: CARSLEGRGARETQYF.